This TCR beta chain stems from a study of molecular identifiers for immune sequencing clone quantification. CDR1 and CDR2 from the germline V gene are MGHRA and YSYEKL. Trimming shortened V by 1 base and J by 8 bases, and 23 bases separated the two germline ends. The CDR3 length is 18 residues. Making the bulk TCR libraries relied on previously described methods and listed TCR primers. TCRdb reanalysed the PCR reads using MiXCR and keeps one entry per CDR3 protein. The sample has about 500,000 distinct CDR3 sequences; 25% are singletons. Naive CD8 libraries came from approximately 20,000 to 1,000,000 sorted cells with 10%, 30% or 50% RNA. The sorting of naive CD8 T cells used the CD8+CD4-CCR7+CD45RA+ phenotype.

The TCR was taken from a human donor in good health. Some libraries in this study had Jurkat cell RNA spiked in. The J gene is TRBJ2-2, the V gene TRBV4-1; D gene unclear. The sequenced sample was naive CD8+ T cells from blood, with Jurkat cell RNA spiked in. Subset meaning: FACS-sorted CD8+CD4-CCR7+CD45RA+ naive T cells. Written as DNA, the CDR3 is TGCGCCAGCAGCCAAGTCCGTACCGCCGGGTCCGGATTTGGGGAGCTGTTTTTT. It is translated as CASSQVRTAGSGFGELFF.